The sequence of this T cell receptor (beta chain) was determined in a study of vaccination and CD4 T cells after COVID-19. Treatment of the sample: approximately 9-day PBMC culture with coronavirus spike peptide pools or control peptides (ViraFEST assay). This clonotype is termed medium-sized (0.01 to 0.1%). Its matching antigen is unknown. The Oncomine TCR Beta short-read assay sequenced DNA from cultured CD4+ T cells. A single record per CDR3 protein comes from TCRdb applying MiXCR to the PCR reads. Counted here are 20,000 to 25,000 distinct CDR3 sequences, around 45% occurring once; the ten biggest clones make up approximately 15%. This TCR was recovered from a human donor who had recovered from COVID-19. Material: CD4+ T cells from blood, cultured in vitro.

The CDR3 coding sequence is TGTGCCACCAGCAAGTTTCAAGGTTCACCCCTCCACTTT. Translating it yields CATSKFQGSPLHF. The V gene is TRBV15, the J gene TRBJ1-6, with D unclear. Between the trimmed V and J ends, which lost 4 bases and 9 bases, there was a span of 10 bases. The CDR3 loop spans 13 amino acids. CDR1 is LNHNV, CDR2 YYDKDF, per germline (reference sequence).